This TCR beta chain was sequenced in a study of T cell changes during pregnancy in multiple sclerosis. Libraries were prepared by immunoSEQ multiplex PCR; TCRdb keeps only in-frame clonotypes and omits some of them. The sample has 70,000 to 100,000 clones, roughly 93% seen once; the top ten hold more than 0.8%. Source: peripheral blood, taken in the first trimester of pregnancy. The source of this sequence is a female donor with multiple sclerosis, enrolled in a pregnancy study.

CDR3 sequence reads: CASSPGQGAGDTEAFF. Here the CDR3 DNA reads TGTGCCAGCAGCCCAGGACAGGGGGCGGGAGACACTGAAGCTTTCTTT. The gene calls are TRBV11-2 and TRBJ1-1, with TRBD1 matching over 11 bases. This CDR3 is built from 16 residues. The V gene end was trimmed by 5 bases and the J gene end by 3 bases; junction bases not matched to a gene: 8. The germline V gene encodes CDR1 SGHAT and CDR2 FQNNGV.